This T cell receptor beta chain was captured by sequencing in a study of blood T cells in healthy people across ages. General study findings and limits: A roughly linear fall in TCR beta diversity per million T cells was seen with increasing age. Long-lived and aged donors differed, with more naive CD4+ cells and higher diversity in the long-lived.

The germline V gene has CDR1 DFQATT and CDR2 SNEGSKA (reference sequence). The CDR3 is 18 residues long. After removal of 5 bases from V and 4 bases from J, the junction contained 12 bases not matched to a gene. The use of a sample-barcoded 5' primer and a J-beta primer mix characterized a second PCR of about 7 to 12 cycles. TCRdb itself ran the 5' RACE reads through MiXCR, one entry per CDR3 protein. This sample has more than 900,000 distinct CDR3 sequences, with about 29% found just once. The study drew donors from healthy Caucasian individuals in Russia aged roughly 6 to 95. Donors each provided roughly 9.6 milliliters of peripheral blood. This clonotype was observed a handful of times. Its specificity is unknown. These data were also reused for a study on T cells of mothers and their children.

The source is a middle-aged woman in good health. V and J are TRBV20-1 and TRBJ2-1; 15 bases map to TRBD2. Sequencing used blood. Here the CDR3 DNA reads TGCAGTGCTGGGACTAGCGGGGGGAACGTTTATCTTTACAATGAGCAGTTCTTC. Translation gives CSAGTSGGNVYLYNEQFF.